What follows are 20 T cell receptor beta chains derived from one specimen sequenced in a study of a mutant IDH1 vaccine in newly diagnosed glioma. The sample's time point: baseline, week 1 (first vaccination visit). Treatment meaning: pre-vaccination baseline after standard-of-care therapy. Using immunoSEQ multiplex PCR, the repertoire was profiled, and TCRdb retains in-frame clones only, with some absent. The table has 98,000 or so clones, roughly 90% seen once. The sample consisted of PBMCs, taken from a glioma patient treated with radiotherapy, temozolomide or both. These receptors came from a woman between 45 and 65 years old with glioma.

The chain combines TRBV7-9 with TRBJ1-6; the D is unclear. Trimming pared 1 base from V and 6 bases from J, leaving 4 bases between. Germline V CDR1 and CDR2: SEHNR, FQNEAQ (reference sequence). The CDR3 is 13 amino acids. The CDR3 is CASSLESNSPLHF. The CDR3 DNA follows: TGTGCCAGCAGCTTAGAGAGTAATTCACCCCTCCACTTT.

The V call is TRBV9, the J call TRBJ2-7, with 8 bases identical to TRBD2. The V and J ends lost 0 bases and 3 bases, in that order; junction bases with no gene match: 2. The germline CDR1 and CDR2 sequences are SGDLS and YYNGEE. The CDR3 runs to 14 residues. The CDR3 DNA reads as TGTGCCAGCAGCGTAGTTGCGGGAGGCTACGAGCAGTACTTC. Its translation is CASSVVAGGYEQYF.

There are a few counts of this clone. The V and J genes are TRBV4-1 and TRBJ2-1, with D possibly TRBD1 on 5 matching bases. The V and J ends lost 1 base and 8 bases respectively, with 18 bases between them. Germline CDR1 is MGHRA and CDR2 is YSYEKL. The CDR3 has 16 residues. CDR3 protein: CASSQAVWGGGDEQFF. The CDR3 nucleotides are TGCGCCAGCAGCCAAGCCGTATGGGGCGGTGGGGATGAGCAGTTCTTC.

This clone showed up just once. The gene calls are TRBV11-3 and TRBJ2-5; 8 bases are a match to TRBD1. V shed 5 bases, J shed 2 bases, and the junction held 7 bases outside the gene matches. The germline V gene has CDR1 SGHNT and CDR2 YENEEA. The CDR3 runs to 15 residues. This CDR3 reads CASSPGTGLQETQYF. The DNA of the CDR3 is TGTGCCAGCAGCCCCGGGACAGGCCTTCAAGAGACCCAGTACTTC.

The table lists this clone with a few counts. The chain has TRBV7-9 and TRBJ2-2; 7 bases align to TRBD2. This CDR3 region has 14 residues. From germline, CDR1 is SEHNR and CDR2 FQNEAQ (reference sequence). Unmatched junction bases numbered 6, after V lost 4 bases and J lost 7 bases. The CDR3 region has the DNA TGTGCCAGCAGCTCGGGGAGGGATGGCGGGGAGCTGTTTTTT. Translating it yields CASSSGRDGGELFF. The full variable domain, rest sourced from reference TRBV7-9 and TRBJ2-2, is DTGVSQNPRHKITKRGQNVTFRCDPISEHNRLYWYRQTLGQGPEFLTYFQNEAQLEKSRLLSDRFSAERPKGSFSTLEIQRTEQGDSAMYLCASSSGRDGGELFFGEGSRLTVL.

The genes are TRBV4-1 and TRBJ1-5, with D maybe TRBD1 (5 bases). This CDR3 region has 13 residues. CDR1 and CDR2 (germline): MGHRA, YSYEKL. Trimming removed 4 bases at V and 5 bases at J, with 9 bases between. As DNA, the CDR3 is TGCGCCAGCAGCCTAGACAGATATCAGCCCCAGCATTTT. It is translated as CASSLDRYQPQHF.

The chain uses TRBV11-3 and TRBJ2-2, with a tentative D call TRBD2 (6 bases). V lost 1 base to trimming and J lost 6 bases, with 9 bases between them. The germline V gene has CDR1 SGHNT and CDR2 YENEEA. The CDR3 runs to 14 residues. The CDR3 reads CASSLGAGSGELFF. Written as DNA, the CDR3 is TGTGCCAGCAGCTTAGGGGCGGGGTCCGGGGAGCTGTTTTTT.

The chain links TRBV28 to TRBJ1-2; 7 bases align to TRBD1. This CDR3 region has 15 residues. Germline loops: CDR1 MDHEN, CDR2 SYDVKM. V lost 4 bases and J lost 8; bases outside the gene matches: 13. CDR3 sequence reads: CASSSLGRGRGGYTF. Here the CDR3 DNA reads TGTGCCAGCAGTTCACTGGGCAGGGGGAGGGGAGGCTACACCTTC.

This clone was counted only a few times. The chain couples TRBV7-2 to TRBJ2-7, with 14 bases that match TRBD2. After removal of 1 base from V and 12 bases from J, the junction contained 5 bases not matched to a gene. The germline V gene encodes CDR1 SGHTA and CDR2 FQGNSA. The CDR3 length is 14 residues. The CDR3 DNA reads TGTGCCAGCAGCTTAGTGGGACTAGCGGGAGAGGTGTACTTC. This gives the protein CASSLVGLAGEVYF.

The rearrangement joins TRBV12-5 to TRBJ2-3; tentative D call: TRBD2 (6 bases). Trimming removed 2 bases at V and 6 bases at J, with 18 bases between. Per the germline V gene, CDR1 is LGHNT and CDR2 is FRNRAP. This CDR3 comprises 16 residues. DNA of the CDR3: TGTGCTAGTGGTTTGTCCCCCGAGTTAGCGGCCGATACGCAGTATTTT. Encoded protein: CASGLSPELAADTQYF.

The gene calls are TRBV7-9 and TRBJ2-3, with a possible D match to TRBD1 (6 bases). V was shortened by 8 bases and J by 0 bases, with 12 bases between the two germline ends. The CDR3 sequence is 14 residues long. Germline CDR1 and CDR2: SEHNR and FQNEAQ (reference sequence). CDR3 DNA sequence: TGTGCCAGCTCCGAGGGGGACAGCACAGATACGCAGTATTTT. This codes for CASSEGDSTDTQYF.

This clone was seen just once. V gene TRBV4-1 combines with J gene TRBJ2-1; D call uncertain. Germline-derived CDR1 and CDR2 are MGHRA and YSYEKL. V lost 1 base, J lost 7 bases, and 8 bases lay in between. The CDR3 contains 13 residues. CDR3 in amino acids: CASSQGTKNEQFF. The CDR3 coding sequence is TGCGCCAGCAGCCAAGGGACCAAGAATGAGCAGTTCTTC.

The chain couples TRBV9 to TRBJ2-1; 8 bases match TRBD1. The CDR3 is made up of 15 amino acids. V lost 4 bases to trimming and J lost 4 bases; unmatched junction nucleotides: 7. Germline CDR1 is SGDLS and CDR2 is YYNGEE. In nucleotides, the CDR3 is TGTGCCAGCAGCCCTCGAGGACAGGGTTACAATGAGCAGTTCTTC. Translating it yields CASSPRGQGYNEQFF.

This chain uses TRBV5-5 with TRBJ2-5; TRBD2 matches at 13 bases. The germline V gene encodes CDR1 SGHKS and CDR2 YYEKEE (reference sequence). J gave up 5 bases and V 0 bases, and 4 bases lay outside the gene matches. There are 16 residues in the CDR3. CDR3 sequence: CASSLEGLAGRETQYF. Written as DNA, the CDR3 is TGTGCCAGCAGCTTGGAGGGACTAGCGGGAAGGGAGACCCAGTACTTC.

V gene TRBV5-1 combines with J gene TRBJ2-3; the match to TRBD1 covers 11 bases. The trim removed 9 bases at V and 5 bases at J, leaving 8 bases unmatched. CDR1 and CDR2 from the germline V gene are SGHRS and YFSETQ. The CDR3 runs to 14 residues. Written as DNA, the CDR3 is TGCGCCAACCCGAGGACAGGGGGCAAAGATACGCAGTATTTT. As protein: CANPRTGGKDTQYF.

This chain connects TRBV6-5 to TRBJ2-5; weak D call: TRBD2 (6 bases). The J call may be incorrect, as the DNA end agrees better with TRBJ2-7. The CDR3 is made up of 15 amino acids. The germline CDR1 and CDR2 sequences are MNHEY and SVGAGI. This CDR3 reads CASSPASGGYYEQYF. DNA of the CDR3: TGTGCCAGCAGCCCCGCTTCCGGGGGTTACTACGAGCAGTACTTC.

V usage is TRBV18 and J usage is TRBJ2-6; no reliable D call. This CDR3 is built from 17 residues. V was clipped by 1 base and J by 0 bases, with 10 bases between them. Germline V gene data show CDR1 as KGHSH and CDR2 as LQKENI. Here the CDR3 DNA reads TGTGCCAGCTCACCACGAAACGGTCTCTCTGGGGCCAACGTCCTGACTTTC. Encoded protein: CASSPRNGLSGANVLTF.

This chain connects TRBV5-4 to TRBJ2-7; the match to TRBD1 covers 9 bases. J gave up 2 bases and V 4 bases, and 4 bases lay outside the gene matches. Germline CDR1 SGHNT, CDR2 YYREEE (reference sequence). This CDR3 spans 14 amino acids. The CDR3 is CASSPGQGPYEQYF. CDR3 bases: TGTGCCAGCAGCCCGGGACAGGGTCCCTACGAGCAGTACTTC.

The genes are TRBV19 and TRBJ2-7, with TRBD1 identical over 8 bases. CDR1 is LNHDA and CDR2 is SQIVND in the germline V gene (reference sequence). This CDR3 has 13 residues. The V gene end was trimmed by 6 bases and the J gene end by 2 bases; junction bases not matched to a gene: 3. CDR3 residues: CASRPTGAYEQYF. CDR3 DNA: TGTGCCAGTAGGCCGACAGGGGCCTACGAGCAGTACTTC.

The genes are TRBV7-2 and TRBJ2-5, with TRBD2 matching over 9 bases. V trimming: 5 bases; J trimming: 5 bases; junction bases outside the gene matches: 12. CDR3 length equals 16 residues. CDR1 SGHTA and CDR2 FQGNSA come from the germline V gene. The CDR3 DNA reads as TGTGCCAGCAGCCATGACTTAGCGGGAGTATACGAGACCCAGTACTTC. This encodes CASSHDLAGVYETQYF.